This T cell receptor beta chain originates from a study of metastatic and nonmetastatic thyroid tumors. Whole-study context: Repertoires from blood and tumor or nodule tissue of malignant and benign thyroid patients were compared.

The study's findings and limits: Relative to benign nodules, malignant thyroid tumors were reportedly characterized by significantly elevated TCR beta diversity in blood and tumor.

This clone was recorded at least ten times. What it recognizes is unknown. The CDR3 is 15 amino acids. J lost 3 bases, V lost 3 bases, and 7 bases had no gene match. Germline CDR1 is MNHNS and CDR2 is SASEGT. Thyroid surgery took place with no prior treatment in any patient. Original processing methods: Clinicopathological groups differed in CDR3, with these differences serving to build a distant-metastasis classifier for papillary thyroid cancer. With MiXCR, TCRdb reprocessed the PCR reads. The V and J calls reflect TCRdb's pipeline rather than the authors' work. The sample has about 40,000 clones; over 15% are singletons.

The receptor was derived from a female donor with papillary thyroid cancer or a benign thyroid nodule (not recorded which). Some clones in this sample may be carry-over from other donors' samples. Sequencing was done on a sample of tumor tissue. This chain joins TRBV6-1 and TRBJ1-1; 7 positions agree with TRBD1. CDR3 residues: CASSEVTGTYTEAFF. The CDR3 DNA reads TGTGCCAGCAGTGAGGTGACAGGGACCTACACTGAAGCTTTCTTT.